This T cell receptor beta chain is drawn from a study of regulatory T cells in long-lasting Graves disease. Documented time point: persistent/refractory GD, antithyroid drugs over 5 years with positive TRAb. Extracted RNA from PBMCs served as the source of the TCR library. Germline V gives CDR1 MGHDK, CDR2 SYGVNS. V was clipped by 1 base and J by 4 bases, with 14 bases between them. The CDR3 consists of 17 residues. The authors built TCR beta libraries using iRepertoire HTBI primers and Arm-PCR of CDR3 regions. TCRdb fed the multiplex PCR reads into MiXCR, producing one record per CDR3 protein. This table holds 400,000 to 500,000 distinct CDR3 sequences, under 25% found once.

The clonotype originates from a female donor with Graves disease. Sequencing was performed on peripheral blood mononuclear cells (PBMCs), taken when the disease was refractory, from a patient treated with antithyroid drugs. This sequence joins TRBV25-1 and TRBJ2-6; D may be TRBD1 (6 bases). Here the CDR3 DNA reads TGTGCCAGCAGTGAATCCCCCACAGGGATCGGGGCCAACGTCCTGACTTTC. It specifies CASSESPTGIGANVLTF.